Listed below are T cell receptor beta chains from one sample, sequenced in a study of cytomegalovirus exposure and HLA in healthy donors. The protocol was immunoSEQ multiplex PCR, while the TCRdb copy is restricted to in-frame clones and leaves out a portion. The sample includes approximately 160,000 clones, about 85% of them seen just once. Input material: PBMCs. The receptors were sampled from a woman aged 45 to 65 in good health and CMV-seropositive. The CDR3 runs from the conserved cysteine through the conserved F or W. The D gene is left open where the match is weak. Clone size appears in some rows only: once, few, many, or a class for an expanded clone.

v_call	j_call	clone_size	d_call	cdr3_aa	cdr3_nt
TRBV14	TRBJ2-1	once	TRBD2	CASSQVRPGLYNEQFF	TGTGCCAGCAGCCAGGTCCGGCCGGGACTATATAATGAGCAGTTCTTC
TRBV15	TRBJ2-3	NA	NA	CATSLGGDTQYF	TGTGCCACTTCTTTAGGCGGGGATACGCAGTATTTT
TRBV29-1	TRBJ1-6	NA	NA	CSVGQSTNSPLHF	TGCAGCGTCGGACAGTCTACTAATTCACCCCTCCACTTT
TRBV19	TRBJ1-4	NA	TRBD1	CASNSDRGNEKLFF	TGTGCCAGTAACTCGGACAGGGGAAATGAAAAACTGTTTTTT
TRBV6-1	TRBJ2-7	NA	NA	CASSLDIYEQYF	TGTGCCAGCAGCCTAGATATCTACGAGCAGTACTTC
TRBV5-1	TRBJ2-2	few	NA	CASSLAPGDPTGELFF	TGCGCCAGCAGCTTGGCCCCCGGGGATCCCACCGGGGAGCTGTTTTTT
TRBV7-9	TRBJ2-3	NA	NA	CASSRPGPDTQYF	TGTGCCAGCAGCCGCCCGGGTCCAGATACGCAGTATTTT
TRBV6-6	TRBJ2-1	NA	NA	CASSFRGMEEQFF	TGTGCCAGCAGTTTTAGGGGGATGGAAGAGCAGTTCTTC
TRBV5-1	TRBJ1-2	NA	TRBD1	CASSPRQGPSVAYTF	TGCGCCAGCAGCCCGCGACAGGGGCCATCGGTTGCCTACACCTTC
TRBV5-1	TRBJ2-7	NA	TRBD2	CASSPPLADPVQYF	TGCGCCAGCAGCCCCCCTCTAGCGGACCCGGTTCAGTACTTC
TRBV13	TRBJ2-3	NA	TRBD2	CASSLGPLAGAPGADTQYF	TGTGCCAGCAGCTTAGGCCCCCTAGCGGGGGCACCAGGGGCAGATACGCAGTATTTT
TRBV7-9	TRBJ2-3	NA	TRBD2	CASSVGLAGEPTDTQYF	TGTGCCAGCAGCGTCGGACTAGCGGGGGAACCCACAGATACGCAGTATTTT
TRBV28	TRBJ2-7	NA	TRBD1	CASSTGRNEQYF	TGTGCCAGTTCGACAGGGCGGAACGAGCAGTACTTC
TRBV5-1	TRBJ1-1	NA	NA	CASSLEGGGAEAFF	TGCGCCAGCAGCTTGGAGGGAGGAGGAGCTGAAGCTTTCTTT
TRBV7-8	TRBJ2-5	NA	NA	CASRDLGFGGLETQYF	TGTGCCAGCAGAGACTTAGGCTTCGGGGGGCTGGAGACCCAGTACTTC
TRBV9	TRBJ1-1	once	NA	CASSVDTGSLNEAFF	TGTGCCAGCAGCGTAGATACAGGGAGTTTAAATGAAGCTTTCTTT
TRBV6-1	TRBJ2-5	NA	NA	CASRDEGGQYF	TGTGCCAGCAGGGACGAGGGAGGCCAGTACTTC
TRBV27	TRBJ1-5	NA	NA	CASSLYGRYSNQPQHF	TGTGCCAGCAGTTTATACGGGAGATATAGCAATCAGCCCCAGCATTTT
TRBV7-9	TRBJ1-3	NA	NA	CSSSSRGGNVMRSGNTIYF	TGTTCCAGCAGCTCTAGGGGGGGGAATGTGATGCGGTCTGGAAACACCATATATTTT
TRBV29-1	TRBJ2-7	NA	TRBD1	CSVDPTGTGHEQYF	TGCAGCGTTGACCCAACCGGGACAGGTCACGAGCAGTACTTC
TRBV28	TRBJ1-4	NA	NA	CASSLPGRTNEKLFF	TGTGCCAGCAGTTTGCCCGGGAGAACTAATGAAAAACTGTTTTTT
TRBV6-4	TRBJ2-3	NA	TRBD2	CASKAGDTDTQYF	TGTGCCAGCAAGGCGGGGGACACAGATACGCAGTATTTT
TRBV5-1	TRBJ2-1	NA	TRBD2	CASSFSGDDYNEQFF	TGCGCCAGCAGCTTTAGCGGGGATGACTACAATGAGCAGTTCTTC
TRBV27	TRBJ2-1	NA	TRBD1	CASHPQGRSYNEQFF	TGTGCCAGTCACCCACAGGGGCGGTCCTACAATGAGCAGTTCTTC
TRBV7-2	TRBJ1-2	NA	TRBD1	CASTSGQRHYGYTF	TGTGCCAGCACCTCGGGACAGCGCCACTATGGCTACACCTTC
TRBV5-4	TRBJ2-7	NA	NA	CASSSTGGRGVEQYF	TGTGCCAGCAGCTCGACCGGAGGTCGGGGAGTGGAGCAGTACTTC
TRBV5-1	TRBJ1-4	NA	NA	CASSAMYRDDEKLFF	TGCGCCAGCAGCGCCATGTACAGGGACGATGAAAAACTGTTTTTT
TRBV9	TRBJ1-1	NA	TRBD1	CASSVGLPGQRDTEAFF	TGTGCCAGCAGCGTAGGCCTACCGGGACAGAGGGACACTGAAGCTTTCTTT
TRBV7-2	TRBJ2-7	NA	NA	CASSLAQGSFYEQYF	TGTGCCAGCAGCTTAGCGCAGGGGTCCTTCTACGAGCAGTACTTC
TRBV6-5	TRBJ2-1	NA	TRBD1	CASSYTDRDNEQFF	TGTGCCAGCAGTTACACGGACAGGGACAATGAGCAGTTCTTC
TRBV7-9	TRBJ2-7	NA	TRBD1	CASSRTGSLYEQYF	TGTGCCAGCAGCCGGACAGGTTCTCTCTACGAGCAGTACTTC
TRBV10-3	TRBJ1-5	NA	NA	CAITAGLNQPQHF	TGTGCCATCACGGCAGGGCTCAATCAGCCCCAGCATTTT
TRBV30	TRBJ1-2	NA	TRBD1	CAWRIYDRAYGYTF	TGTGCCTGGAGGATTTATGACAGGGCCTATGGCTACACCTTC
TRBV19	TRBJ1-2	NA	NA	CASSIPGGGYTF	TGTGCCAGTAGTATCCCTGGAGGCGGCTACACCTTC
TRBV5-4	TRBJ2-5	NA	TRBD2	CASSAGSSGQETQYF	TGTGCCAGCAGCGCCGGCTCTAGCGGCCAAGAGACCCAGTACTTC
TRBV21-1	TRBJ1-4	NA	NA	CASPPSTGPNEKLFF	TGTGCCAGCCCTCCTTCGACAGGGCCTAATGAAAAACTGTTTTTT
TRBV6-5	TRBJ1-2	NA	NA	CASNPVGQGEGYTF	TGTGCCAGCAATCCCGTCGGGCAGGGCGAGGGCTACACCTTC